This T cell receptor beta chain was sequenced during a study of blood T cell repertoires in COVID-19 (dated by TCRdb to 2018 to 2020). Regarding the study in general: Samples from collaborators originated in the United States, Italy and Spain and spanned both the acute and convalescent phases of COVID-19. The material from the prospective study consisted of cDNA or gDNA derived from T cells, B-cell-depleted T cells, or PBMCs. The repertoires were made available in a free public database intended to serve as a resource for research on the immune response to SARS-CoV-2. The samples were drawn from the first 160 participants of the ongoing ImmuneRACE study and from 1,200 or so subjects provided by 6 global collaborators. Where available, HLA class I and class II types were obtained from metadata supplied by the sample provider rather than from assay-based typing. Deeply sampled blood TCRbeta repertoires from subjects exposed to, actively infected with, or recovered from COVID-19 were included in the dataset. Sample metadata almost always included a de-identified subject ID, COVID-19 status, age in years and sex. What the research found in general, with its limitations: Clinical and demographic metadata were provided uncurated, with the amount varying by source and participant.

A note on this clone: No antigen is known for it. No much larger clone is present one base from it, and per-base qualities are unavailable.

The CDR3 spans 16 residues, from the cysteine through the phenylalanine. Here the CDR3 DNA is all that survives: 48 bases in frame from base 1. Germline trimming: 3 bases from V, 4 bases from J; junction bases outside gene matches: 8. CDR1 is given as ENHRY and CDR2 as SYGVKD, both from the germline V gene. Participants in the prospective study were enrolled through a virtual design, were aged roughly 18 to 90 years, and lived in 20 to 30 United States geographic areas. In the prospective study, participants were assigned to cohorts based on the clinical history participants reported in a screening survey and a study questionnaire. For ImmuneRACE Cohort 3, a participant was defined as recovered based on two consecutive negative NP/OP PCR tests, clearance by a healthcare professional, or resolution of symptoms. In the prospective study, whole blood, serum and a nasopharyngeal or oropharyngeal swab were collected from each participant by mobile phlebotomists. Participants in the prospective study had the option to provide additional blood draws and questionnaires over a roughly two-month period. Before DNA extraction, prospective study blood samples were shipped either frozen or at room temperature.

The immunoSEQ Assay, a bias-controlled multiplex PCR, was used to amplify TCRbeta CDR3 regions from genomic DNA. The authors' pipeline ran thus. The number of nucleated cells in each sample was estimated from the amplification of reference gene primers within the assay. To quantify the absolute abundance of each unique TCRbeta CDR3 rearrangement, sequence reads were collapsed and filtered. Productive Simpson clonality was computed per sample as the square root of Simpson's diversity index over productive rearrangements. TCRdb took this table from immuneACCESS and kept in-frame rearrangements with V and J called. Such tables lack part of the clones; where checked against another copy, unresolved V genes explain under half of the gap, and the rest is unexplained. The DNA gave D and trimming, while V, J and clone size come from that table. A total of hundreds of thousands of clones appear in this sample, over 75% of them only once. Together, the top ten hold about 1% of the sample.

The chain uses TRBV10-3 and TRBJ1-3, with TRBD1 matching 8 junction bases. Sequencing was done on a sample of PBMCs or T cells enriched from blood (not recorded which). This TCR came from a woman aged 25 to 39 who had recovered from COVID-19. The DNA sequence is TGTGCCATCAGTGATTTTCAGGGGGCGCGGGGAAACACCATATATTTT. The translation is CAISDFQGARGNTIYF.